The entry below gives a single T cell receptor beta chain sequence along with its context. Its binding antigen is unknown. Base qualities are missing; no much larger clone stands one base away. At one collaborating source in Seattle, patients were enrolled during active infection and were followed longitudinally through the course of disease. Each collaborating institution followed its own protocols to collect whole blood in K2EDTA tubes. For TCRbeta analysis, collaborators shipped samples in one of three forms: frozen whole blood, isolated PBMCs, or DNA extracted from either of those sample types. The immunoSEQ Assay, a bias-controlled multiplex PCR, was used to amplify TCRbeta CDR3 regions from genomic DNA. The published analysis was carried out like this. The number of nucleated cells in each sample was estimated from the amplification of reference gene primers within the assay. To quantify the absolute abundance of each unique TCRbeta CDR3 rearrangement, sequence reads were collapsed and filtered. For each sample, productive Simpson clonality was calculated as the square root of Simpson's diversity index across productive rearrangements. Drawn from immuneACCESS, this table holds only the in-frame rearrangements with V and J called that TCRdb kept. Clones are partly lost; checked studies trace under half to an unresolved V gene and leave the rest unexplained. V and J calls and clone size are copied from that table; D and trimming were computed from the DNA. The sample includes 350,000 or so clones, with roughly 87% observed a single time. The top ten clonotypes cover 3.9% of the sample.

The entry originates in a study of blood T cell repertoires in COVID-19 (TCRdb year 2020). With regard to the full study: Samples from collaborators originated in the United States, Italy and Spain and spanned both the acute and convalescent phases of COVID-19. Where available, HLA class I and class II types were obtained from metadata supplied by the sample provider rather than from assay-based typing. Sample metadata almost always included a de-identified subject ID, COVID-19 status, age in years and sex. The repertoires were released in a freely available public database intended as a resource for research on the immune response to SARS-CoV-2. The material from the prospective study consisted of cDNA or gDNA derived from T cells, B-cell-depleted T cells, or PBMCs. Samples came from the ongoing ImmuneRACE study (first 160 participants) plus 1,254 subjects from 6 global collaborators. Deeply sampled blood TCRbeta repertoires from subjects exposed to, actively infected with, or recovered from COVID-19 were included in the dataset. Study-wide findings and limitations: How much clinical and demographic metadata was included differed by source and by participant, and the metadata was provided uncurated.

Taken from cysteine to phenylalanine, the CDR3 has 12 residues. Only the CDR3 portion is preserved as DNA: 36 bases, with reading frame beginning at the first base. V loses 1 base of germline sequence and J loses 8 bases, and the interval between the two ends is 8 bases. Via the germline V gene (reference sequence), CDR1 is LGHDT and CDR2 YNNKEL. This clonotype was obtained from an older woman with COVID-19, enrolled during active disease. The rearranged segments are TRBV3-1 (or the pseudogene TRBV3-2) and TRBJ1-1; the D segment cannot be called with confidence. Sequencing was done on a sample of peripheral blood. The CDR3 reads CASSQASGEAFF. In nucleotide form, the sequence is TGTGCCAGCAGCCAAGCTTCAGGAGAAGCTTTCTTT.